The 27 T cell receptor beta chains below were found in one sample sequenced in a study of regulatory T cells in long-lasting Graves disease. Sample time point: newly diagnosed GD, antithyroid drugs for less than 3 months. TCR sequences were obtained from RNA taken from PBMCs. HTBI primers from iRepertoire and Arm-PCR of CDR3 regions yielded the TCR beta libraries. TCRdb recomputed calls from the multiplex PCR reads with MiXCR, one row per CDR3 protein. The table includes hundreds of thousands of distinct CDR3 sequences, 16% detected once. The sample was also reused in another study, on T cells in Graves' hyperthyroidism and ophthalmopathy.

Sequenced here: peripheral blood mononuclear cells (PBMCs), sampled at new diagnosis, from a patient treated with antithyroid drugs. The receptors were sampled from a man in his forties or fifties with Graves disease.

This clonotype was counted at least ten times. This chain uses TRBV28 with TRBJ2-7; TRBD2 is a possible D gene (7 bases). This CDR3 spans 14 amino acids. CDR1 MDHEN and CDR2 SYDVKM come from the germline V gene. Trimming pared 7 bases from V and 3 bases from J, leaving 16 bases between. The CDR3 region has the DNA TGTGCCAGCATCCCCGGGGGGCTCCACTACGAGCAGTACTTC. Protein product: CASIPGGLHYEQYF.

This clonotype showed up many times. The chain recombines TRBV18 with TRBJ1-3; possibly TRBD1 for D (5 bases). The length of the CDR3 is 16 residues. The germline gives CDR1 KGHSH, CDR2 LQKENI. The V end was cut by 2 bases, the J end by 0 bases, with 11 bases between. CDR3 in amino acids: CASSPMTAGSGNTIYF. Written as DNA, the CDR3 is TGTGCCAGCTCACCAATGACAGCGGGCTCTGGAAACACCATATATTTT.

This clonotype was detected only a few times. The junction shows a germline mismatch at one end, possibly a read error. V and J are TRBV7-6 and TRBJ2-7; D is ambiguous. The length of the CDR3 is 12 residues. The V gene's germline CDR1 is SGHVS and CDR2 FNYEAQ. The CDR3 loop is CASSLASSEQYF. The CDR3 nucleotides read TGTGCCAGCAGCTTAGCATCCTCCGAGCAGTACTTC.

The chain uses TRBV28 and TRBJ2-7; 8 bases line up with TRBD2. In germline, CDR1 is MDHEN, CDR2 SYDVKM. This CDR3 is 21 amino acids long. With 5 bases clipped from V and 2 bases from J, the junction kept 26 bases outside the gene matches. The CDR3 loop is CASSLTGGLWRAGQPPYEQYF. In nucleotides, the CDR3 is TGTGCCAGCAGTCTTACGGGGGGGCTGTGGAGGGCGGGACAACCGCCCTACGAGCAGTACTTC.

V and J are TRBV13 and TRBJ1-4, with D maybe TRBD1 (5 bases). The V gene's germline CDR1 is PRHDT and CDR2 FYEKMQ (reference sequence). The CDR3 runs to 13 residues. V gave up 3 bases and J gave up 10 bases, with 12 bases separating them. CDR3 residues: CASSFGQGRKLFF. The CDR3 DNA sequence: TGTGCCAGCAGCTTTGGCCAGGGTAGAAAACTGTTTTTT.

This clonotype showed up many times. This rearrangement joins TRBV28 to TRBJ2-2; 11 nucleotides agree with TRBD2. V lost 3 bases and J lost 6; bases outside the gene matches: 3. The CDR3 spans 15 residues. Germline CDR1 MDHEN, CDR2 SYDVKM. Written as DNA, the CDR3 is TGTGCCAGCAGTTTGTTACTAGCGGGGGCCGGGGAGCTGTTTTTT. This translates into CASSLLLAGAGELFF.

This clonotype showed up many times. V is TRBV6-9 and J is TRBJ2-7, with D possibly being TRBD1 (6 bases). The CDR3 totals 14 residues. Germline values: CDR1 MNHGY, CDR2 SVAAGI. Trimming pared 1 base from V and 4 bases from J, leaving 11 bases between. The CDR3 spells CASSYYRVGYEQYF. DNA for the CDR3: TGTGCCAGCAGTTATTACAGGGTCGGGTACGAGCAGTACTTC.

The chain recombines TRBV28 with TRBJ1-6; no definite D call. CDR1 is MDHEN and CDR2 is SYDVKM in the germline V gene. This CDR3 region has 16 residues. V lost 5 bases and J lost 3, with 14 bases in between. CDR3 DNA sequence: TGTGCCAGCAGTGGCCTAGACGGAGACTATAATTCACCCCTCCACTTT. As protein: CASSGLDGDYNSPLHF.

The rearrangement joins TRBV12-3 or TRBV12-4 to TRBJ1-2; D remains unclear. V lost 8 bases and J lost 8, with 15 bases in between. This CDR3 contains 12 residues. CDR3 sequence reads: CASRLGRRGYTF. The CDR3 DNA reads TGTGCCAGCCGCCTAGGGCGGCGGGGCTACACCTTC.

The chain uses TRBV6-1 and TRBJ2-7, with 10 bases identical to TRBD2. V shed 5 bases, J shed 0 bases, and the junction held 4 bases outside the gene matches. The CDR3 is 15 amino acids. CDR1 and CDR2 from the germline V gene are MNHNS and SASEGT. The CDR3 bases are TGTGCCAGCAGTCGACTAGCGGGTCTCTCCTACGAGCAGTACTTC. Residues: CASSRLAGLSYEQYF.

V usage is TRBV27 and J usage is TRBJ2-1, with D perhaps TRBD1 or TRBD2 (6 bases each). The ends were cut back, 5 bases at V and 6 bases at J, with 20 bases in the middle. The CDR3 is 16 amino acids. Germline CDR1 reads MNHEY; CDR2 reads SMNVEV (reference sequence). CDR3 amino acids: CASSTIGAWGANEQFF. Written as DNA, the CDR3 is TGTGCCAGCAGTACTATAGGCGCGTGGGGGGCCAATGAGCAGTTCTTC.

In its sample, this clonotype was seen many times. V gene TRBV7-9 combines with J gene TRBJ2-2; possible D gene TRBD1, 5 bases. The CDR3 runs to 18 residues. V was shortened by 5 bases and J by 0 bases, with 19 bases between the two germline ends. Germline V CDR1 and CDR2: SEHNR, FQNEAQ (reference sequence). This CDR3 is CASSPLEQGYPNTGELFF. CDR3 nucleotides: TGTGCCAGCAGCCCCCTCGAGCAGGGATATCCGAACACCGGGGAGCTGTTTTTT.

The genes are TRBV5-1 and TRBJ2-3; the D call may be TRBD1 or TRBD2 (5 bases each). In germline, CDR1 is SGHRS, CDR2 YFSETQ. This CDR3 is built from 16 residues. The ends were cut back, 4 bases at V and 3 bases at J, with 18 bases in the middle. The CDR3 region has the DNA TGCGCCAGCAGCCCTGGGACGGGGACGTGGACAGATACGCAGTATTTT. This sequence encodes CASSPGTGTWTDTQYF. Full variable domain (missing parts from reference TRBV5-1 and TRBJ2-3): KAGVTQTPRYLIKTRGQQVTLSCSPISGHRSVSWYQQTPGQGLQFLFEYFSETQRNKGNFPGRFSGRQFSNSRSEMNVSTLELGDSALYLCASSPGTGTWTDTQYFGPGTRLTVL.

The chain carries TRBV20-1 and TRBJ2-3; 11 bases map to TRBD2. V was clipped by 6 bases and J by 6 bases; unmatched bases: 5. The V gene's germline CDR1 is DFQATT and CDR2 SNEGSKA (reference sequence). The CDR3 totals 13 residues. The CDR3 DNA follows: TGCAGTGCCCAGACTAGCGGGGCGGATACGCAGTATTTT. Its protein is CSAQTSGADTQYF.

This clonotype has at least ten counts. The chain combines TRBV2 with TRBJ2-6; D is unresolved. With 3 bases removed from V and 2 bases from J, the gap between germline ends came to 2 bases. The CDR3 loop spans 13 amino acids. Per the germline V gene, CDR1 is SNHLY and CDR2 is FYNNEI. The CDR3 DNA reads TGTGCCAGCAGTGAGACTGGGGCCAACGTCCTGACTTTC. It is translated as CASSETGANVLTF.

The rearrangement uses TRBV27 and TRBJ1-4; 8 bases agree with TRBD1. With 3 bases clipped from V and 10 bases from J, the junction kept 7 bases outside the gene matches. The CDR3 consists of 14 residues. The V gene's germline CDR1 is MNHEY and CDR2 SMNVEV (reference sequence). The chain's CDR3 is CASSFGGTGGKLFF. In DNA form, the CDR3 reads TGTGCCAGCAGTTTCGGAGGGACAGGAGGAAAACTGTTTTTT.

This clonotype has ten or more counts. This CDR3 reads CASRGISGGRNPSTDTQYF. The CDR3, as DNA: TGTGCCAGCAGGGGTATTAGCGGGGGACGAAACCCGAGCACAGATACGCAGTATTTT. The gene calls are TRBV2 and TRBJ2-3, with 9 bases aligning to TRBD2. In germline, CDR1 is SNHLY, CDR2 FYNNEI. The CDR3 is 19 residues long. The J segment lost 0 bases and the V segment lost 6 bases, leaving 16 bases of the junction unmatched.

This chain connects TRBV28 to TRBJ2-7; D is perhaps TRBD2 (5 bases). Germline assignment: CDR1 MDHEN and CDR2 SYDVKM. V lost 5 bases and J 5 bases, leaving 19 bases between the germline ends. The CDR3 spans 15 residues. CDR3 DNA: TGTGCCAGCAGTCCCTGGACGTTGGAGGAGGACGAGCAGTACTTC. Protein product: CASSPWTLEEDEQYF.

This clonotype was seen a few times. The chain recombines TRBV12-5 with TRBJ1-3; the D is unclear. From germline, CDR1 is LGHNT and CDR2 FRNRAP. The length of the CDR3 is 16 residues. The V gene lost 0 bases and the J gene lost 4 bases, with 13 bases spanning the gap. The chain's CDR3 is CASGLVTRTQGNTIYF. The CDR3 region has the DNA TGTGCTAGTGGTTTGGTCACACGGACTCAAGGAAACACCATATATTTT. The full variable domain, completed using reference TRBV12-5 and TRBJ1-3, is DARVTQTPRHKVTEMGQEVTMRCQPILGHNTVFWYRQTMMQGLELLAYFRNRAPLDDSGMPKDRFSAEMPDATLATLKIQPSEPRDSAVYFCASGLVTRTQGNTIYFGEGSWLTVV.

In its sample, this clonotype was seen once. This sequence joins TRBV28 and TRBJ1-2, with D maybe TRBD1 (5 bases). The CDR3 has 14 residues. V lost 6 bases, J lost 8 bases, and 19 bases lay in between. Looked up from germline, CDR1 is MDHEN and CDR2 is SYDVKM. The CDR3 reads CASSLTGTADGYTF. DNA for the CDR3: TGTGCCAGCAGCCTAACCGGGACGGCGGACGGCTACACCTTC.

In this sample, this clonotype turned up a few times. The genes are TRBV30 and TRBJ1-3; D perhaps matches TRBD1 (5 bases). The germline V gene has CDR1 GTSNPN and CDR2 SVGIG (reference sequence). The CDR3 is 12 amino acids. Trimming took 3 bases from V and 4 from J, leaving 7 bases between them. The CDR3 region has the DNA TGTGCCTGGAGGGGGGTGGGAAACACCATATATTTT. It encodes CAWRGVGNTIYF. The full variable domain, completed using reference TRBV30 and TRBJ1-3, is SQTIHQWPATLVQPVGSPLSLECTVEGTSNPNLYWYRQAAGRGLQLLFYSVGIGQISSEVPQNLSASRPQDRQFILSSKKLLLSDSGFYLCAWRGVGNTIYFGEGSWLTVV.

This clonotype was picked up many times. The rearrangement joins TRBV7-2 to TRBJ2-7; 13 nucleotides line up with TRBD2. The CDR3 length is 15 residues. V shed 5 bases, J shed 3 bases, and the junction held 4 bases outside the gene matches. Germline V CDR1 and CDR2: SGHTA, FQGNSA. The CDR3 is CASSATSGGFYEQYF. The CDR3 nucleotides read TGTGCCAGCAGCGCGACTAGCGGGGGGTTCTACGAGCAGTACTTC.

V and J are TRBV28 and TRBJ1-4, with D hard to call. V was trimmed by 2 bases and J by 0 bases, leaving 7 bases between them. The CDR3 has 15 residues. CDR1 is MDHEN, CDR2 SYDVKM, per germline. The CDR3: CASSLRPATNEKLFF. The CDR3 coding sequence is TGTGCCAGCAGTTTACGGCCTGCAACTAATGAAAAACTGTTTTTT.

Worth noting for this clonotype: Relative to the germline gene, one junction end is altered; a read error may explain this. V gene TRBV12-3 or TRBV12-4 combines with J gene TRBJ1-5, with TRBD1 as a possible D gene (5 bases). The CDR3 loop spans 16 amino acids. In DNA, the CDR3 is TGTACCAGCAGCAATTTAGCAGGGTATAGCAATCAGCCCCAGCATTTT. Translating it yields CTSSNLAGYSNQPQHF.

A few counts support this clonotype. V usage is TRBV19 and J usage is TRBJ2-6; D unresolved. V lost 5 bases to trimming and J lost 0 bases, with 8 bases between them. Germline V gene sequence: CDR1 LNHDA, CDR2 SQIVND (reference sequence). The CDR3 covers 15 residues. The CDR3 DNA sequence: TGTGCCAGTAGTCAACAGAGCTCTGGGGCCAACGTCCTGACTTTC. It translates to CASSQQSSGANVLTF. Full variable domain (rest looked up from reference TRBV19 and TRBJ2-6): DGGITQSPKYLFRKEGQNVTLSCEQNLNHDAMYWYRQDPGQGLRLIYYSQIVNDFQKGDIAEGYSVSREKKESFPLTVTSAQKNPTAFYLCASSQQSSGANVLTFGAGSRLTVL.

J is TRBJ2-3 and V is TRBV7-2; D may be TRBD2 (6 bases). The germline CDR1 and CDR2 sequences are SGHTA and FQGNSA. The CDR3 runs to 18 residues. Trimming shortened V by 4 bases and J by 9 bases, and 29 bases separated the two germline ends. The CDR3 loop is CASSSSLMAGPRGGTQYF. The CDR3 DNA reads as TGTGCCAGCAGCTCGTCCCTGATGGCGGGGCCCCGGGGAGGAACGCAGTATTTT.

In its sample, this clonotype was seen many times. The V gene is TRBV10-3, the J gene TRBJ2-7, with 9 bases that match TRBD1. The ends lost 6 bases at V and 0 bases at J; junction bases unmatched: 3. This CDR3 region has 14 residues. Germline CDR1 ENHRY, CDR2 SYGVKD. CDR3 nucleotide sequence: TGTGCCATCAGCGGGACAGGGAGCTCCTACGAGCAGTACTTC. It translates to CAISGTGSSYEQYF.